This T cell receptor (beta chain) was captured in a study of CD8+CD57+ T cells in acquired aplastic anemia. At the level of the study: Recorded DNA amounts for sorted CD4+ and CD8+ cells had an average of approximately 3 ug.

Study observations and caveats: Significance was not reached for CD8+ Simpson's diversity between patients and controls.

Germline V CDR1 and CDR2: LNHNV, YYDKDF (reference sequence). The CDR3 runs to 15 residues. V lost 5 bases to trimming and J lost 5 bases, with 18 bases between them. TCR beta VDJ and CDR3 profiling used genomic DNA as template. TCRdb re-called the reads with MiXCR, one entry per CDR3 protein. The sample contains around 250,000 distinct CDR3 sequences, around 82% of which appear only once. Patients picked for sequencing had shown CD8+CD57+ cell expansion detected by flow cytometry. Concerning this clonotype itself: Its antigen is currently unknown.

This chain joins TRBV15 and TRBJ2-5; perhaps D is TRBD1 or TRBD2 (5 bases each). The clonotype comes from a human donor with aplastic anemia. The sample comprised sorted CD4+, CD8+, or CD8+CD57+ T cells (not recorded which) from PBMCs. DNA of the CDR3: TGTGCCACCAGCGGCCGGGGCCTAGCCTACGAGACCCAGTACTTC. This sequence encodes CATSGRGLAYETQYF.